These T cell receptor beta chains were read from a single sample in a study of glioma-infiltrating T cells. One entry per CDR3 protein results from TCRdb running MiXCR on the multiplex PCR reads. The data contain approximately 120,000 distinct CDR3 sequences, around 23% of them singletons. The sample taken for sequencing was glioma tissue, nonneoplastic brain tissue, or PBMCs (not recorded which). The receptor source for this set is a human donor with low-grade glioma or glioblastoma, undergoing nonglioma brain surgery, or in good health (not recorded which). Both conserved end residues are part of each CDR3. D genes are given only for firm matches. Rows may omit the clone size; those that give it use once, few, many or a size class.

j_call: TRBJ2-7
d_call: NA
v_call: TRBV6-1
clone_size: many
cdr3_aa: CASTRTAYEQYF
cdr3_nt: TGTGCCAGCACCCGGACAGCCTACGAGCAGTACTTC

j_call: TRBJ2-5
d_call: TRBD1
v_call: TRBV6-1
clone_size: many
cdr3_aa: CASSGDRRMVETQYF
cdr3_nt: TGTGCCAGCAGTGGGGACAGGAGAATGGTAGAGACCCAGTACTTC

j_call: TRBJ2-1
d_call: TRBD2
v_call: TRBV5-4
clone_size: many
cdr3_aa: CASSSAGTSAVF
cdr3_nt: TGTGCCAGCAGCTCCGCCGGGACTAGCGCGGTCTTC

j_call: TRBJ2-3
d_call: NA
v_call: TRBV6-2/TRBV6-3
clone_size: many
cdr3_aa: CASSFTGQYTDTQYF
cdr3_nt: TGTGCCAGCAGTTTTACCGGGCAGTACACAGATACGCAGTATTTT

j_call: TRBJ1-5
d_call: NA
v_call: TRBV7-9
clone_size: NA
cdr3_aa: CASSSRVDQPQHF
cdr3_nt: TGTGCCAGCAGCTCCAGGGTGGATCAGCCCCAGCATTTT

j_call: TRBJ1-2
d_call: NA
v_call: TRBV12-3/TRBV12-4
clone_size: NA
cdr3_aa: CASSSRGDYGYTF
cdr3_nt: TGTGCCAGCAGTTCCCGGGGGGACTATGGCTACACCTTC

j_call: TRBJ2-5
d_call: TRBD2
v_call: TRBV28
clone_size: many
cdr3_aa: CASSFLETSSQETQYF
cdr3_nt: TGTGCCAGCAGTTTCTTGGAGACTAGCAGCCAAGAGACCCAGTACTTC

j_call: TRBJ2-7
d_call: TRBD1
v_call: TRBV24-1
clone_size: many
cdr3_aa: CATSDSKGGDEQYF
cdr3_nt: TGTGCCACCAGTGATTCGAAAGGGGGCGACGAGCAGTACTTC

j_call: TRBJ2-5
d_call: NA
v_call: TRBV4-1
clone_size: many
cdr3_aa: CASSQDYTSETQYF
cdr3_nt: TGCGCCAGCAGCCAAGATTACACAAGCGAGACCCAGTACTTC

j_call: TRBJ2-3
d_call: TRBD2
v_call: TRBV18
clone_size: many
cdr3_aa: CASSPGLAGSTDTQYF
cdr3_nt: TGTGCCAGCTCACCCGGACTAGCGGGTAGCACAGATACGCAGTATTTT

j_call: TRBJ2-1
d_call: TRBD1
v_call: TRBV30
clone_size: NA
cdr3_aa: CAWRVPGGAYNEQFF
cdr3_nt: TGTGCCTGGAGAGTTCCAGGGGGCGCATACAATGAGCAGTTCTTC

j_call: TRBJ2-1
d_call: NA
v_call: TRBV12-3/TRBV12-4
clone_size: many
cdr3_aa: CASSFPGHRNEQFF
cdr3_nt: TGTGCCAGCAGTTTTCCGGGGCATAGAAATGAGCAGTTCTTC

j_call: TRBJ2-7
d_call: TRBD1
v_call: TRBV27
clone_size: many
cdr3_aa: CASRQGATYEQYF
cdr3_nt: TGTGCCAGCAGGCAGGGGGCCACCTACGAGCAGTACTTC

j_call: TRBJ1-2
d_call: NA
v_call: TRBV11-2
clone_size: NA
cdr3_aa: CASSPVRGARRGYTF
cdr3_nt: TGTGCCAGCAGCCCCGTCCGGGGCGCGAGAAGGGGCTACACCTTC

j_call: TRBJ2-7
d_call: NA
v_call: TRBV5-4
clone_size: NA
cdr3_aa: CASSPESRQGRDKQYF
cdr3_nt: TGTGCCAGCAGCCCAGAATCAAGACAGGGGAGGGACAAGCAGTACTTC

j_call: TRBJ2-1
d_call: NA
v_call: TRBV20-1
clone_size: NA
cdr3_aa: CSARLPSSYYNEQFF
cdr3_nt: TGCAGTGCTAGACTACCTTCTAGCTATTACAATGAGCAGTTCTTC

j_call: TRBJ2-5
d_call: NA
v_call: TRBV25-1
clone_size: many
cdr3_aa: CASSPGTFRTQYF
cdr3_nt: TGTGCCAGCAGCCCCGGAACGTTTCGGACCCAGTACTTC

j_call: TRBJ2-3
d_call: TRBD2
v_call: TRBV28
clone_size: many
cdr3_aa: CASSLPLAVSTDTQYF
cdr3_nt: TGTGCCAGCAGTTTACCCCTAGCGGTTAGCACAGATACGCAGTATTTT

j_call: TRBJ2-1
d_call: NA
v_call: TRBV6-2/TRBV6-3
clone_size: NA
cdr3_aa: CASRQKGYPYNEQFF
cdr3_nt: TGTGCCAGCAGGCAAAAGGGATACCCCTACAATGAGCAGTTCTTC

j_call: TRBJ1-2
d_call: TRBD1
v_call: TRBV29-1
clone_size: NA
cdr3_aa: CSVVGGLNHGYTF
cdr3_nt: TGCAGCGTTGTAGGGGGCCTAAACCATGGCTACACCTTC

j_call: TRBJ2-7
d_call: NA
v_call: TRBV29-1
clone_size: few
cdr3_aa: CSVEVRQGSGYEQYF
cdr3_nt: TGCAGCGTTGAAGTCCGGCAGGGCTCAGGGTACGAGCAGTACTTC

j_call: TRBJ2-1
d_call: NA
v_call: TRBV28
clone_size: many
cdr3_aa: CASSPWTDYNEQFF
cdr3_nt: TGTGCCAGCAGCCCGTGGACAGACTACAATGAGCAGTTCTTC

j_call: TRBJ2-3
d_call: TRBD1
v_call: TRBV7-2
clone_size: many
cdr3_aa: CASSAHRGTDTQYF
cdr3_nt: TGTGCCAGCAGCGCCCACAGGGGGACAGATACGCAGTATTTT

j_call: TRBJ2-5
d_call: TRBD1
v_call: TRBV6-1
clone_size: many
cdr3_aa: CASGQVQETQYF
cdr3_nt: TGTGCCAGCGGACAGGTCCAAGAGACCCAGTACTTC

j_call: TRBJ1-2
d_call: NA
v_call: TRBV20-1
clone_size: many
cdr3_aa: CSALADSNYGYTF
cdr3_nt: TGCAGTGCTTTGGCAGATAGTAACTATGGCTACACCTTC

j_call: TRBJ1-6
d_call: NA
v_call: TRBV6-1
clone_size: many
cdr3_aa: CASSSAAIAYNSPLHF
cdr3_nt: TGTGCCAGCAGTTCCGCTGCGATAGCCTATAATTCACCCCTCCACTTT

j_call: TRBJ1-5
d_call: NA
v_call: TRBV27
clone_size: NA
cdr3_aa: CASSFVGVPSQPQHF
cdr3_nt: TGTGCCAGCAGTTTTGTGGGGGTCCCCAGTCAGCCCCAGCATTTT

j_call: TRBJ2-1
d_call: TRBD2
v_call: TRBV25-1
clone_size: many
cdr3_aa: CASSETSGSLRAPGRDEQFF
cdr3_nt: TGTGCCAGCAGTGAGACTAGCGGGAGTTTAAGAGCGCCTGGGAGGGATGAGCAGTTCTTC

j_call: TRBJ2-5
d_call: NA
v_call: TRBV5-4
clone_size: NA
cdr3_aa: CASSWGRNQETQYF
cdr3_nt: TGTGCCAGCAGCTGGGGCAGAAACCAAGAGACCCAGTACTTC

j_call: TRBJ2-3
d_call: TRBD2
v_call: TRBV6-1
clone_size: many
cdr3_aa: CASSPLAGTDTQYF
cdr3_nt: TGTGCCAGCAGCCCACTAGCGGGCACAGATACGCAGTATTTT

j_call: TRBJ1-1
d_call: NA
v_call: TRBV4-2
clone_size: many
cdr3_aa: CASSQGKGGEDTEAFF
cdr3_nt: TGTGCCAGCAGCCAAGGAAAGGGAGGGGAGGACACTGAAGCTTTCTTT

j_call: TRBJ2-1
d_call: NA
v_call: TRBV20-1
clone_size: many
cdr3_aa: CSAEQTVSSYNEQFF
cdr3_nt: TGCAGTGCTGAGCAGACAGTGAGCTCCTACAATGAGCAGTTCTTC

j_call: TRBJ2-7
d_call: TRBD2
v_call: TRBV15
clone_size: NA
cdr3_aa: CATSSHPLAGLLYEQYF
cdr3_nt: TGTGCCACCAGCAGCCACCCACTAGCGGGGCTACTCTACGAGCAGTACTTC

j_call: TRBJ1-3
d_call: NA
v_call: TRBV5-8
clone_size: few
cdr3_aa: CASSGSRIPGNTIYF
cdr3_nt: TGTGCCAGCAGTGGGAGCAGGATTCCTGGAAACACCATATATTTT

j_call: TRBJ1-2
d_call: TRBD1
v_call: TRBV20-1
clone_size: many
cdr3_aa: CSAGQGQLLPNYGYTF
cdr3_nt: TGCAGTGCTGGACAGGGGCAATTGTTACCTAACTATGGCTACACCTTC

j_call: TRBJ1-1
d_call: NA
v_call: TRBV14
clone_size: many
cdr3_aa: CASSIHRNTEAFF
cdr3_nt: TGTGCCAGCAGCATACACAGGAACACTGAAGCTTTCTTT

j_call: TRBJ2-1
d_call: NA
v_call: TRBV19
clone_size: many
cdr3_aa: CASSIEGEQFF
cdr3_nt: TGTGCCAGTAGTATAGAAGGTGAGCAGTTCTTC

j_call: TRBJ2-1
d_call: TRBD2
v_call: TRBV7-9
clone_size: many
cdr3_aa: CASRPYKREGPLSSYNEQFF
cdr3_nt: TGTGCCAGCAGACCATATAAGCGGGAGGGCCCCTTGAGCTCCTACAATGAGCAGTTCTTC

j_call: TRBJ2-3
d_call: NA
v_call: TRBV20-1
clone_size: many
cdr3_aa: CSAGGNSIDTQYF
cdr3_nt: TGCAGTGCGGGTGGGAATTCTATAGATACGCAGTATTTT

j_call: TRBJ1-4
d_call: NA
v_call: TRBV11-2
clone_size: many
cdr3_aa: CASSRGDKKNEKLFF
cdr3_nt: TGTGCCAGCAGCCGAGGGGACAAAAAGAATGAAAAACTGTTTTTT

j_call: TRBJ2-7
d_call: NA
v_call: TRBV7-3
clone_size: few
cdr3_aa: CASSLIQVNRWCEQYF
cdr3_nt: TGTGCCAGCAGCTTAATACAGGTTAATAGGTGGTGCGAGCAGTACTTC

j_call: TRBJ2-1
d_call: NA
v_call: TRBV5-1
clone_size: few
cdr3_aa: CASSYNADVQQFF
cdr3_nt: TGCGCCAGCAGCTACAACGCGGACGTTCAGCAGTTCTTC

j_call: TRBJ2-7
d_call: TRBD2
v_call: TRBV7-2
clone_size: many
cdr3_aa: CASSPGGVPSYEQYF
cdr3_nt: TGTGCCAGCAGCCCCGGGGGGGTTCCCTCCTACGAGCAGTACTTC

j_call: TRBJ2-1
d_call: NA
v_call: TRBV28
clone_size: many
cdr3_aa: CASSPAEFF
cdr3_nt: TGTGCCAGCAGTCCGGCTGAGTTCTTC

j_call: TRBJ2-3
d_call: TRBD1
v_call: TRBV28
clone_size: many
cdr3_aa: CASSLGQGRNTQYF
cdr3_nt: TGTGCCAGCAGTTTGGGACAGGGTCGGAATACGCAGTATTTT

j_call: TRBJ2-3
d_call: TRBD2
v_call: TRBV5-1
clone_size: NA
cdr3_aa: CASSPRASGSPPGLTDTQYF
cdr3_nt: TGCGCCAGCAGCCCTCGGGCTAGCGGGTCACCTCCAGGATTGACAGATACGCAGTATTTT

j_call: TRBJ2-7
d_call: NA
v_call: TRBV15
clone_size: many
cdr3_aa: CATSRDGQGKNEQYF
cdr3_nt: TGTGCCACCAGCAGAGATGGGCAGGGGAAGAACGAGCAGTACTTC

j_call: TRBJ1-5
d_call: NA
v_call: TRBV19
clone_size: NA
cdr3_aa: CASTPRNSNQPQHF
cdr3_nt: TGTGCCAGTACCCCCCGGAATAGCAATCAGCCCCAGCATTTT